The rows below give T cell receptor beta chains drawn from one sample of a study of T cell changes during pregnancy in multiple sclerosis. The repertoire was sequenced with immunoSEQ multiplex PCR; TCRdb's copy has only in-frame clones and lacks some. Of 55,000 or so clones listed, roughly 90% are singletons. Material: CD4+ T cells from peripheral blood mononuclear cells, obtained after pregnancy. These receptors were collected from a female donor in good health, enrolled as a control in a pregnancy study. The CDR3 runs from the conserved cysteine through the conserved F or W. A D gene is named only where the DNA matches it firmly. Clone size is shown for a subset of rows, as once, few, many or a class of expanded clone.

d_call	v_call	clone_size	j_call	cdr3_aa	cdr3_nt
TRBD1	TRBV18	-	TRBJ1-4	CASSPGQGTNEKLFF	TGTGCCAGCTCTCCGGGACAGGGAACTAATGAAAAACTGTTTTTT
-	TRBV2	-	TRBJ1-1	CASSSGTVAEAFF	TGTGCCAGCAGCTCCGGTACAGTTGCTGAAGCTTTCTTT
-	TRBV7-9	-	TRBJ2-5	CASSATWEVETQYF	TGTGCCAGCAGCGCCACTTGGGAGGTGGAGACCCAGTACTTC
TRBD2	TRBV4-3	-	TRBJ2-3	CASSRTASGGASDTQYF	TGCGCCAGCAGCCGCACAGCTAGCGGGGGGGCCTCAGATACGCAGTATTTT
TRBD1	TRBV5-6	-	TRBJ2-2	CASLKGQLNTGELFF	TGTGCCAGCCTGAAGGGACAGTTGAACACCGGGGAGCTGTTTTTT
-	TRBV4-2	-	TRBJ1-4	CASSQAETTNEKLFF	TGTGCCAGCAGCCAAGCAGAAACAACTAATGAAAAACTGTTTTTT
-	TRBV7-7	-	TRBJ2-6	CASSPTVSGANVLTF	TGCGCTAGCAGCCCGACAGTCTCTGGGGCCAACGTCCTGACTTTC
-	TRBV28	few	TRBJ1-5	CASSLDQPQHF	TGTGCCAGCAGTCTCGATCAGCCCCAGCATTTT
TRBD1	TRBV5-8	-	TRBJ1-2	CASKGAKGANYGYTF	TGTGCCAGCAAGGGGGCGAAGGGAGCGAACTATGGCTACACCTTC
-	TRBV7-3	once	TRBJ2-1	CASSVEQGNEQFF	TGTGCCAGCAGCGTGGAACAGGGCAATGAGCAGTTCTTC
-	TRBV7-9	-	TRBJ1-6	CASSGDSNNSPLHF	TGTGCCAGCAGCGGTGACAGCAACAATTCACCCCTCCACTTT
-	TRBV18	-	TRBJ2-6	CASSVGQLSGANVLTF	TGTGCCAGCTCAGTCGGACAGCTTTCTGGGGCCAACGTCCTGACTTTC
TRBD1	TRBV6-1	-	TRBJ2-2	CASTGTGGPGELFF	TGTGCCAGCACCGGGACAGGGGGGCCGGGGGAGCTGTTTTTT
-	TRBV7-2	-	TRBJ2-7	CASRKGSGVREQYF	TGTGCCAGCAGAAAGGGTTCAGGGGTCCGCGAGCAGTACTTC
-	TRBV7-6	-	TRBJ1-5	CASSLIRGPSPNQPQHF	TGTGCCAGCAGCTTGATCAGGGGCCCAAGCCCCAATCAGCCCCAGCATTTT
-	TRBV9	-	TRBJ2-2	CASTGVNTGELFF	TGTGCCAGCACCGGGGTAAACACCGGGGAGCTGTTTTTT
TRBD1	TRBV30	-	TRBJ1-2	CAWSRQGDGYTF	TGTGCCTGGAGTCGACAGGGAGACGGCTACACCTTC
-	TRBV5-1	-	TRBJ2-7	CASSSEGAYEQYF	TGCGCCAGCAGCTCCGAGGGGGCCTACGAGCAGTACTTC
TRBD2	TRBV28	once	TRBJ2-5	CASSLGLAGLQETQYF	TGTGCCAGCAGTTTGGGGCTAGCGGGGTTACAAGAGACCCAGTACTTC
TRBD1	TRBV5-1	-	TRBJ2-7	CASSFQGRGPYEQYF	TGCGCCAGCAGCTTCCAGGGCAGGGGGCCCTACGAGCAGTACTTC
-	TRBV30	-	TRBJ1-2	CAWREGFSPYGYTF	TGTGCCTGGAGGGAGGGTTTTAGCCCTTATGGCTACACCTTC
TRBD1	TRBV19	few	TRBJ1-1	CASSTSQGLEAFF	TGTGCCAGTAGTACCTCACAGGGGCTTGAAGCTTTCTTT
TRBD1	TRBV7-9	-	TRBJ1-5	CASTGTGDQPQHF	TGTGCCAGCACTGGGACAGGGGATCAGCCCCAGCATTTT
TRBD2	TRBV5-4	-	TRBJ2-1	CASSLSPLAGAYNEQFF	TGTGCCAGCAGCTTGTCCCCACTAGCGGGGGCCTACAATGAGCAGTTCTTC
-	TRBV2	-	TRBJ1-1	CASSWAGAEAFF	TGTGCCAGCAGCTGGGCAGGGGCTGAAGCTTTCTTT
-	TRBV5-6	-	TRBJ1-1	CASSLGLAEAFF	TGTGCCAGCAGCTTGGGGTTAGCTGAAGCTTTCTTT
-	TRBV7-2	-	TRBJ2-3	CASSFIPADTQYF	TGTGCCAGCAGTTTCATCCCGGCAGATACGCAGTATTTT
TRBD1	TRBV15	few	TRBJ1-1	CATSREGQRAFF	TGTGCCACCAGCAGAGAGGGACAGCGGGCTTTCTTT
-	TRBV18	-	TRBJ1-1	CASSPQGGMVTEAFF	TGTGCCAGCTCACCACAGGGAGGGATGGTCACTGAAGCTTTCTTT
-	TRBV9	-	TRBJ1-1	CASSPPGGTEAFF	TGTGCCAGCAGCCCCCCCGGAGGGACTGAAGCTTTCTTT
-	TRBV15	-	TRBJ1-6	CATSRDNRGVSPLHF	TGTGCCACCAGCAGAGACAATCGGGGGGTTTCACCCCTCCACTTT
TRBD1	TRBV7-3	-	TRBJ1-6	CASAPSGQGFSSPLHF	TGTGCCAGCGCGCCTTCGGGACAGGGGTTTTCTTCACCCCTCCACTTT
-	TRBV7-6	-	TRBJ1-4	CASSLSETNEKLFF	TGTGCCAGCAGCTTATCGGAGACTAATGAAAAACTGTTTTTT
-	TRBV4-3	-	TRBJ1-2	CASSQYGTPANYGYTF	TGCGCCAGCAGCCAATACGGGACACCAGCTAACTATGGCTACACCTTC
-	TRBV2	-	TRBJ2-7	CASSELDTLAYEQYF	TGTGCCAGCAGTGAACTAGATACCCTGGCCTACGAGCAGTACTTC
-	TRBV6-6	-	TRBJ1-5	CASSYSSGVLQPQHF	TGTGCCAGCAGTTACTCCTCAGGGGTTCTGCAGCCCCAGCATTTT
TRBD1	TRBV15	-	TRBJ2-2	CATSRKPGQGRKLFF	TGTGCCACCAGCAGAAAACCGGGACAGGGGAGAAAGCTGTTTTTT
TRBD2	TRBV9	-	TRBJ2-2	CASSVSGGARTAGSGELFF	TGTGCCAGCAGCGTTAGCGGGGGGGCGAGAACGGCGGGCAGCGGGGAGCTGTTTTTT
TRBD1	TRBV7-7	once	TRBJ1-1	CASSPDRFTEAFF	TGTGCTAGCAGCCCGGACAGGTTCACTGAAGCTTTCTTT
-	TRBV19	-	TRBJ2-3	CASSIGGAGLNTQYF	TGTGCCAGTAGTATTGGGGGGGCAGGCCTCAATACGCAGTATTTT
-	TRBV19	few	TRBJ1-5	CASSAGLSNQPQHF	TGTGCCAGTAGCGCAGGGTTAAGCAATCAGCCCCAGCATTTT
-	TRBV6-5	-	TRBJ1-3	CASRLALSGNTIYF	TGTGCCAGCAGGTTGGCCCTCTCTGGAAACACCATATATTTT
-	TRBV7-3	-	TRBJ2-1	CASSPNLVAGISYNEQFF	TGTGCCAGCAGCCCTAACCTTGTGGCGGGGATTTCCTACAATGAGCAGTTCTTC
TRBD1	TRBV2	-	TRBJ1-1	CATRTGRRSGTEAFF	TGTGCCACCCGGACAGGCCGACGTTCGGGGACTGAAGCTTTCTTT
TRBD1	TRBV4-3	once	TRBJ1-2	CASSQGDRAGYTF	TGCGCCAGCAGCCAAGGGGACAGGGCTGGCTACACCTTC